The present TCR beta chain was sequenced within a study of breast tumors, draining lymph nodes, adjacent tissues. This clonotype ranks as medium-sized. MiXCR, run by TCRdb on the multiplex PCR reads, gives a single entry per CDR3 protein. The sample lists just under 65,000 distinct CDR3 sequences; approximately 62% were seen once. The receptor comes from a female donor with breast cancer. Some clones in this sample may be carry-over from other donors' samples. Input material: breast tumor tissue.

The CDR3 is CASSYGQRYNSPLHF. The CDR3 DNA is TGTGCCAGCAGTTACGGGCAGCGGTATAATTCACCCCTCCACTTT. The chain carries TRBV6-5 and TRBJ1-6; D is uncertain. CDR3 size: 15 residues. V dropped 2 bases and J dropped 4 bases, with 9 bases sitting between them. Germline V lookup: CDR1 MNHEY, CDR2 SVGAGI.